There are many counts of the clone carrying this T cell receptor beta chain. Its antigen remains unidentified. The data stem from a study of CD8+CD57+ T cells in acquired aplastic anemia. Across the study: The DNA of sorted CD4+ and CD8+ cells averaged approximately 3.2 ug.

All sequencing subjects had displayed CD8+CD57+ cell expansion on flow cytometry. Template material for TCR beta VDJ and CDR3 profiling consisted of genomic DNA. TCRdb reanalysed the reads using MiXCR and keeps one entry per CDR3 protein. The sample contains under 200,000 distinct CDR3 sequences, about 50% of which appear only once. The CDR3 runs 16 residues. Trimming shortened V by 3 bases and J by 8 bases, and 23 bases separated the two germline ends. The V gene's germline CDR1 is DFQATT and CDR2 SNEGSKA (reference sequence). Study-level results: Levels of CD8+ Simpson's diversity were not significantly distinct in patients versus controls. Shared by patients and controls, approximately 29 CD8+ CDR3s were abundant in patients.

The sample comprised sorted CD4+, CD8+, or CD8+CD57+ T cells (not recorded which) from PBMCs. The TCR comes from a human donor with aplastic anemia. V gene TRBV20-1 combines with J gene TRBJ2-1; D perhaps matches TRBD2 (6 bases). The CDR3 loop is CSARVPGLSLSDEQFF. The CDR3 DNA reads TGCAGTGCTAGGGTTCCGGGACTCTCGTTAAGCGATGAGCAGTTCTTC.